This T cell receptor (beta chain) is from a study of blood T cell repertoires in COVID-19. Study-wide context: From the United States, Italy and Spain came samples of acute and convalescent COVID-19. PBMCs, B-cell-depleted T cells, or T cells provided the cDNA or gDNA that made up the material.

This clone was counted once. Authors' data handling: Cell counts per sample came from amplifying reference gene primers. The data were produced by immunoSEQ multiplex PCR, yet TCRdb's version contains in-frame clones alone and is incomplete. That table furnishes V, J and clone size, whereas the DNA furnished D and trimming. In the table there are 300,000 or so clones, approximately 88% of which are singletons. Trimming pared 2 bases from V and 7 bases from J, leaving 11 bases between. CDR3 length: 13 amino acids. Germline-derived CDR1 and CDR2 are ENHRY and SYGVKD. The sample consisted of peripheral blood. The TCR sequence derives from a man aged 18 to 35 who had recovered from COVID-19. The chain has TRBV10-3 and TRBJ1-2; D is possibly TRBD1 (5 bases). CDR3 region: CAISERQGRGYTF. In DNA form, the CDR3 reads TGTGCCATCAGTGAGAGGCAGGGCCGTGGCTACACCTTC.